One and the same sample provided the 27 T cell receptor beta chains below, sequenced in a study of CD8 T cells in ankylosing spondylitis. A single record per CDR3 protein comes from TCRdb applying MiXCR to the 5' RACE reads. The sample includes around 480,000 distinct CDR3 sequences, roughly 17% of them seen just once. Antigens of these TCRs are unknown. Whole-study findings and limits: There was a TCR beta motif, made of fewer than 10 highly homologous variants, that appeared characteristic of ankylosing spondylitis blood.

The sample comprised blood, either unsorted or a sorted T cell fraction (not recorded which). The receptors shown here come from a male donor with ankylosing spondylitis.

This clonotype has only a few counts. Written as DNA, the CDR3 is TGCAGCTTCATCTACAACTACGAGCAGTACTTC. This translates into CSFIYNYEQYF. The chain carries TRBV29-1 and TRBJ2-7; D ambiguous. Trimming cost V 8 bases and J 3 bases, with 11 bases left between them. The germline V gene encodes CDR1 SQVTM and CDR2 ANQGSEA. This CDR3 contains 11 residues.

CDR3 DNA: TGTGCCATCAGTGAAGGGGATGGGAGCGGAGAGACCCAGTACTTC. Amino acid sequence: CAISEGDGSGETQYF. V and J are TRBV10-3 and TRBJ2-5, with D perhaps matching TRBD1 or TRBD2 (5 bases each). CDR1 and CDR2 (germline): ENHRY, SYGVKD. There are 15 residues in the CDR3. V gave up 3 bases and J gave up 4 bases, with 15 bases separating them.

The chain recombines TRBV2 with TRBJ2-1; tentatively, D is TRBD1 or TRBD2 (5 bases each). V was cut by 6 bases and J by 2 bases, with 17 bases left in between. Germline V gives CDR1 SNHLY, CDR2 FYNNEI. This CDR3 has 16 amino acids. The CDR3 is CASSQYGTSPYNEQFF. CDR3 sequence (DNA): TGTGCCAGCAGCCAGTACGGGACGTCTCCCTACAATGAGCAGTTCTTC.

The chain has TRBV28 and TRBJ2-1; D unclear. Germline CDR1 is MDHEN and CDR2 is SYDVKM. V was pared by 2 bases and J by 6 bases, with 8 bases between. This CDR3 region has 13 residues. The CDR3 nucleotides are TGTGCCAGCAGTTTAAGTCGTCGCAATGAGCAGTTCTTC. Encoded protein: CASSLSRRNEQFF.

This clonotype came up a few times. The chain combines TRBV5-6 with TRBJ2-3; 9 nucleotides align to TRBD1. This CDR3 comprises 15 residues. J was trimmed by 1 base and V by 4 bases; bases with no gene match: 4. CDR1 is SGHDT, CDR2 YYEEEE, per germline. DNA for the CDR3: TGTGCCAGCAGCCAGACAGGGGGTGGCACAGATACGCAGTATTTT. It encodes CASSQTGGGTDTQYF. Together with reference TRBV5-6 and TRBJ2-3, the CDR3 gives the full variable domain: DAGVTQSPTHLIKTRGQQVTLRCSPKSGHDTVSWYQQALGQGPQFIFQYYEEEERQRGNFPDRFSGHQFPNYSSELNVNALLLGDSALYLCASSQTGGGTDTQYFGPGTRLTVL.

This chain uses TRBV12-3 or TRBV12-4 with TRBJ2-7, with 9 nucleotides matching TRBD2. The CDR3 has 13 amino acids. V trimming: 7 bases; J trimming: 4 bases; junction bases outside the gene matches: 5. This CDR3 reads CASKVSGGYEQYF. CDR3 sequence (DNA): TGTGCCAGCAAGGTTAGCGGGGGTTACGAGCAGTACTTC.

The V and J genes are TRBV7-9 and TRBJ2-3, with 10 bases matching TRBD2. The J segment lost 2 bases and the V segment lost 10 bases, leaving 6 bases of the junction unmatched. Germline lookup yields CDR1 SEHNR and CDR2 FQNEAQ (reference sequence). The CDR3 length is 14 residues. Here the CDR3 reads CATASGSITDTQYF. The CDR3 DNA sequence: TGTGCCACCGCTAGCGGGAGCATCACAGATACGCAGTATTTT.

This chain connects TRBV12-3 or TRBV12-4 to TRBJ2-7, with D uncertain. The CDR3 contains 11 residues. Trimming pared 3 bases from V and 10 bases from J, leaving 10 bases between. This CDR3 is CASSFAANQYF. The CDR3, as DNA: TGTGCCAGCAGTTTCGCCGCTAACCAGTACTTC.

This clonotype was recorded a few times. The chain combines TRBV12-3 or TRBV12-4 with TRBJ1-6; TRBD1 matches 10 bases. The J segment lost 10 bases and the V segment lost 0 bases, leaving 12 bases of the junction unmatched. The CDR3 is 18 residues long. CDR3 sequence: CASSLAWDRGVLWSPLHF. In nucleotides, the CDR3 is TGTGCCAGCAGTTTAGCCTGGGACAGGGGCGTCCTCTGGTCACCCCTCCACTTT.

This rearrangement joins TRBV21-1 to TRBJ1-1. TRBV21-1 is tagged as a pseudogene. There are 15 residues in the CDR3. This CDR3 is CASSTKSGAHTEAFF. CDR3 DNA: TGTGCCAGCAGCACCAAGAGTGGGGCCCACACTGAAGCTTTCTTT.

This clonotype occurred a few times. This rearrangement joins TRBV6-2 or TRBV6-3 to TRBJ2-3, with D uncertain. The germline CDR1 and CDR2 sequences are MNHEY and SVGEGT. Trimming shortened V by 3 bases and J by 6 bases, and 7 bases separated the two germline ends. This CDR3 contains 12 residues. In nucleotides, the CDR3 is TGTGCCAGCAGTTATCAGAGGGATACGCAGTATTTT. This encodes CASSYQRDTQYF.

J is TRBJ2-5 and V is TRBV27; D is undetermined. The V and J ends lost 8 bases and 5 bases respectively, with 9 bases between them. CDR3 size: 11 residues. CDR1 and CDR2 (germline): MNHEY, SMNVEV (reference sequence). The CDR3 spells CASVHRETQYF. The CDR3 bases are TGTGCCAGCGTTCACCGGGAGACCCAGTACTTC.

V gene TRBV11-2 combines with J gene TRBJ2-2, with 13 bases lining up with TRBD2. The germline CDR1 and CDR2 sequences are SGHAT and FQNNGV. V was clipped by 0 bases and J by 6 bases; unmatched bases: 4. There are 17 residues in the CDR3. The CDR3 loop is CASSLEWTSGGAGELFF. The DNA for the CDR3 is TGTGCCAGCAGCTTAGAGTGGACTAGCGGGGGAGCCGGGGAGCTGTTTTTT.

There are a few counts of this clonotype. CDR3 protein: CSAPRAGGYNEQFF. The CDR3 region has the DNA TGCAGTGCTCCTCGAGCGGGGGGGTACAATGAGCAGTTCTTC. The chain recombines TRBV20-1 with TRBJ2-1; 10 bases are a match to TRBD2. The CDR3 sequence is 14 residues long. CDR1 and CDR2 (germline): DFQATT, SNEGSKA (reference sequence). Trimming took 5 bases from V and 4 from J; bases not matched to a gene: 5.

The rearrangement joins TRBV12-3 or TRBV12-4 to TRBJ2-6; unclear D gene. V was trimmed by 5 bases and J by 5 bases, leaving 10 bases between them. The CDR3 is made up of 14 amino acids. The CDR3: CASSPGPWANVLTF. The CDR3 DNA follows: TGTGCCAGCAGTCCCGGACCCTGGGCCAACGTCCTGACTTTC.

This sequence joins TRBV4-1 and TRBJ1-5, with D unresolved. Germline values: CDR1 MGHRA, CDR2 YSYEKL. This CDR3 is 15 amino acids long. Trimming took 0 bases from V and 7 from J, leaving 13 bases between them. In nucleotides, the CDR3 is TGCGCCAGCAGCCAAGATATCAGTGCGGGCCAGCCCCAGCATTTT. It translates to CASSQDISAGQPQHF.

This chain uses TRBV5-5 with TRBJ2-7; D possibly corresponds to TRBD1 (6 bases). The CDR3 contains 12 residues. Between the trimmed V and J ends, which lost 4 bases and 5 bases, there was a span of 10 bases. From germline, CDR1 is SGHKS and CDR2 YYEKEE (reference sequence). The CDR3: CASSITGNEQYF. Here the CDR3 DNA reads TGTGCCAGCAGCATTACAGGGAACGAGCAGTACTTC. The full variable domain, with the rest looked up from reference TRBV5-5 and TRBJ2-7, is DAGVTQSPTHLIKTRGQQVTLRCSPISGHKSVSWYQQVLGQGPQFIFQYYEKEERGRGNFPDRFSARQFPNYSSELNVNALLLGDSALYLCASSITGNEQYFGPGTRLTVT.

This clonotype was found many times. The chain uses TRBV12-3 or TRBV12-4 and TRBJ2-2; 10 bases fit TRBD1. There are 16 residues in the CDR3. V shed 5 bases, J shed 5 bases, and the junction held 8 bases outside the gene matches. CDR3 region: CASSPRQGAGTGELFF. CDR3 nucleotide sequence: TGTGCCAGCAGTCCCAGACAGGGGGCTGGGACCGGGGAGCTGTTTTTT.

This clonotype was seen a few times. The rearrangement joins TRBV29-1 to TRBJ1-1; D remains ambiguous. V lost 2 bases and J lost 2, with 9 bases in between. Germline CDR1 reads SQVTM; CDR2 reads ANQGSEA. The CDR3 has 13 residues. The CDR3 DNA reads TGCAGCGTTGAAAGAACAGATAACACTGAAGCTTTCTTT. Translated: CSVERTDNTEAFF.

A note on this clonotype: The junction shows a germline mismatch at one end, possibly a read error. The CDR3 DNA follows: TGTGCCAGCAGCCACAGACAGCGGGGGGTTTTTTTT. Protein: CASSHRQRGVFF. The chain links TRBV7-2 to TRBJ2-3; TRBD2 aligns across 9 bases. CDR3 length: 12 amino acids. CDR1 and CDR2 from the germline V gene are SGHTA and FQGNSA.

This clonotype was seen only a few times. The chain has TRBV3-1 and TRBJ2-1; 9 bases are shared with TRBD2. Looked up from germline, CDR1 is LGHDT and CDR2 is YNNKEL (reference sequence). The CDR3 contains 13 residues. V shed 4 bases and J 5 bases; nucleotides not matched to a gene: 0. Written as DNA, the CDR3 is TGTGCCAGCAGCCGGACTAGCGACAATGAGCAGTTCTTC. Translated, it gives CASSRTSDNEQFF.

The gene calls are TRBV27 and TRBJ2-1, with D maybe TRBD1 (6 bases). This CDR3 has 17 amino acids. The V end was cut by 1 base, the J end by 5 bases, with 18 bases between. In germline, CDR1 is MNHEY, CDR2 SMNVEV (reference sequence). This CDR3 reads CASSLWAGALPNNEQFF. In DNA, the CDR3 is TGTGCCAGCAGTTTATGGGCAGGGGCCCTCCCGAACAATGAGCAGTTCTTC.

This clonotype has a count of ten or more. This chain links TRBV12-3 or TRBV12-4 with TRBJ1-2, with D possibly TRBD1 on 6 matching bases. CDR3 size: 14 residues. The V and J ends lost 6 bases and 5 bases respectively, with 16 bases between them. CDR3 sequence reads: CASSSERGRYGYTF. The CDR3 region has the DNA TGTGCCAGCAGCTCGGAGCGGGGGCGGTATGGCTACACCTTC.

This clonotype appeared a few times. The V and J genes are TRBV11-1 and TRBJ2-5; TRBD2 matches 8 bases. The germline V gene encodes CDR1 SGHAT and CDR2 FQDESV (reference sequence). V lost 5 bases, J lost 5 bases, and 16 bases stayed unmatched. This CDR3 is 17 amino acids long. Here the CDR3 DNA reads TGTGCCAGCAGCCCAGCCGGGAGGGAAGAGGGAGGGGAGACCCAGTACTTC. Protein sequence: CASSPAGREEGGETQYF.

In its sample, this clonotype was seen many times. The rearrangement joins TRBV20-1 to TRBJ1-5; a possible D gene is TRBD1 (5 bases). CDR3 length equals 15 residues. Germline V gene sequence: CDR1 DFQATT, CDR2 SNEGSKA (reference sequence). The ends were cut back, 2 bases at V and 1 base at J, with 12 bases in the middle. The CDR3 DNA reads as TGCAGTGCTAGAAACTGGGGGTTGAGCAATCAGCCCCAGCATTTT. It encodes CSARNWGLSNQPQHF.

The chain is built from TRBV6-2 or TRBV6-3 and TRBJ1-5; perhaps TRBD1 as D (5 bases). The V gene's germline CDR1 is MNHEY and CDR2 SVGEGT. V lost 10 bases, J lost 2 bases, and 18 bases lay in between. There are 15 residues in the CDR3. CDR3 amino acids: CAKHTGSAGNQPQHF. DNA of the CDR3: TGTGCCAAGCACACAGGATCGGCGGGCAATCAGCCCCAGCATTTT.

The chain links TRBV6-2 or TRBV6-3 to TRBJ1-2; no reliable D call. The CDR3 has 13 amino acids. V was shortened by 5 bases and J by 3 bases, with 10 bases between the two germline ends. Germline CDR1 is MNHEY and CDR2 is SVGEGT. CDR3 DNA: TGTGCCAGCAGTCCCGAGTGGCACTATGGCTACACCTTC. Protein sequence: CASSPEWHYGYTF.